This entry lists 21 T cell receptor beta chains sequenced from one sample in a study of T cell changes during pregnancy in multiple sclerosis. Clones were read by immunoSEQ multiplex PCR, and TCRdb kept only the in-frame ones, dropping some. Altogether around 100,000 clones are present, less than 95% being singletons, with the ten largest covering under 0.85%. The source material was peripheral blood, sampled in the second trimester of pregnancy. The receptors come from a female donor in good health, enrolled as a control in a pregnancy study.

The chain joins TRBV7-7 to TRBJ2-1, with TRBD2 as a possible D gene (5 bases). V was shortened by 3 bases and J by 4 bases, with 10 bases between the two germline ends. Germline V gives CDR1 SSHAT, CDR2 FNYEAQ (reference sequence). CDR3 length equals 14 residues. The DNA of the CDR3 is TGTGCCAGCAGCTTGGGCGGAGGTTACAATGAGCAGTTCTTC. This encodes CASSLGGGYNEQFF.

V gene TRBV6-1 combines with J gene TRBJ2-2; D unresolved. Deletions cut 8 bases from V and 2 bases from J, with 6 bases between. Germline lookup yields CDR1 MNHNS and CDR2 SASEGT. This CDR3 has 12 amino acids. CDR3 protein: CASGRNTGELFF. DNA for the CDR3: TGTGCCAGCGGCAGAAACACCGGGGAGCTGTTTTTT.

J is TRBJ1-2 and V is TRBV27, with 8 bases matching TRBD1. J was trimmed by 6 bases and V by 6 bases; bases with no gene match: 6. Germline V CDR1 and CDR2: MNHEY, SMNVEV (reference sequence). The CDR3 covers 13 residues. This CDR3 reads CASSVQGANGYTF. Here the CDR3 DNA reads TGTGCCAGCAGCGTCCAGGGGGCGAATGGCTACACCTTC.

The chain joins TRBV18 to TRBJ1-2, with D possibly matching TRBD1 (5 bases). V lost 4 bases and J lost 2, with 11 bases in between. CDR1 is KGHSH, CDR2 LQKENI, per germline. The CDR3 consists of 14 residues. This chain's CDR3 is CASSRLEGNYGYTF. CDR3 nucleotides: TGTGCCAGCTCACGGTTGGAGGGGAACTATGGCTACACCTTC.

This chain links TRBV29-1 with TRBJ1-5; 9 bases match TRBD1. There are 14 residues in the CDR3. V shed 7 bases and J 6 bases; nucleotides not matched to a gene: 10. Germline V gene sequence: CDR1 SQVTM, CDR2 ANQGSEA. The CDR3 spells CSAQTGTGLQPQHF. In DNA, the CDR3 is TGCAGCGCGCAGACCGGGACAGGGCTTCAGCCCCAGCATTTT. Full variable domain (remainder filled in from reference TRBV29-1 and TRBJ1-5): SAVISQKPSRDICQRGTSLTIQCQVDSQVTMMFWYRQQPGQSLTLIATANQGSEATYESGFVIDKFPISRPNLTFSTLTVSNMSPEDSSIYLCSAQTGTGLQPQHFGDGTRLSIL.

The chain combines TRBV10-2 with TRBJ1-2, with no clear D. V lost 0 bases, J lost 4 bases, and 12 bases lay in between. CDR1 and CDR2 from the germline V gene are WSHSY and SAAADI. CDR3 length equals 15 residues. The CDR3 DNA reads as TGCGCCAGCAGTGAGTCGTCCTCAGGAGGCTATGGCTACACCTTC. Amino acids: CASSESSSGGYGYTF.

J is TRBJ1-6 and V is TRBV14, with 8 bases that match TRBD1. Germline V gene lookup returns CDR1 SGHDN and CDR2 FVKESK. The ends lost 0 bases at V and 10 bases at J; junction bases unmatched: 5. This CDR3 region has 15 residues. CDR3 sequence: CASSQDPGGWSPLHF. CDR3 in DNA: TGTGCCAGCAGCCAAGATCCAGGGGGCTGGTCACCCCTCCACTTT. Filled out from reference TRBV14 and TRBJ1-6, the complete variable domain reads EAGVTQFPSHSVIEKGQTVTLRCDPISGHDNLYWYRRVMGKEIKFLLHFVKESKQDESGMPNNRFLAERTGGTYSTLKVQPAELEDSGVYFCASSQDPGGWSPLHFGNGTRLTVT.

The chain carries TRBV6-5 and TRBJ1-1; a possible D gene is TRBD1 (6 bases). Trimming left V 1 base short and J 1 base short, with 10 bases between. CDR1 and CDR2 from the germline V gene are MNHEY and SVGAGI. The CDR3 is 15 amino acids. Here the CDR3 reads CASSYFRGANTEAFF. For the CDR3, the DNA is TGTGCCAGCAGTTACTTCAGGGGAGCGAACACTGAAGCTTTCTTT.

The CDR3 region is CASTSSGDISEAFF. The CDR3, as DNA: TGTGCCAGCACGAGTTCAGGGGACATCAGTGAAGCTTTCTTT. The chain is built from TRBV28 and TRBJ1-1; perhaps TRBD1 as D (6 bases). The CDR3 loop spans 14 amino acids. Per germline, CDR1 MDHEN and CDR2 SYDVKM. Trimming shortened V by 7 bases and J by 7 bases, and 19 bases separated the two germline ends.

The rearrangement uses TRBV9 and TRBJ2-2; possibly TRBD2 for D (6 bases). Trimming pared 2 bases from V and 1 base from J, leaving 12 bases between. Looked up from germline, CDR1 is SGDLS and CDR2 is YYNGEE. This CDR3 contains 16 residues. The CDR3 region has the DNA TGTGCCAGCAGCGTTTCCGAGCGGGTGAACACCGGGGAGCTGTTTTTT. Amino acids: CASSVSERVNTGELFF.

The rearrangement joins TRBV7-2 to TRBJ2-4, with TRBD1 identical over 7 bases. The CDR3 is 16 amino acids. Losses at the gene ends were 2 bases for V and 5 bases for J; bases not matched to a gene: 9. Looked up from germline, CDR1 is SGHTA and CDR2 is FQGNSA. CDR3 bases: TGTGCCAGCAGCTTACTAGGGGCGAGGGGGCAAAACATTCAGTACTTC. This gives the protein CASSLLGARGQNIQYF.

This rearrangement joins TRBV29-1 to TRBJ1-1; weak D call: TRBD1 (5 bases). The V end lost 7 bases, the J end lost 6 bases, and 18 bases lay between the germline ends. The CDR3 has 13 residues. The germline V gene has CDR1 SQVTM and CDR2 ANQGSEA. This CDR3 reads CSGHQGLGAEAFF. The DNA for the CDR3 is TGCAGCGGCCACCAGGGACTTGGCGCTGAAGCTTTCTTT.

The chain recombines TRBV29-1 with TRBJ1-3, with D unclear. The CDR3 spans 14 residues. The germline gives CDR1 SQVTM, CDR2 ANQGSEA. Trimming shortened V by 7 bases and J by 0 bases, and 13 bases separated the two germline ends. As DNA, the CDR3 is TGCAGCGCCCTACGGGGTTTCTCTGGAAACACCATATATTTT. It translates to CSALRGFSGNTIYF.

This sequence joins TRBV6-6 and TRBJ1-1; D unclear. Germline V CDR1 and CDR2: MNHNY, SVGAGI (reference sequence). Between the trimmed V and J ends, which lost 7 bases and 5 bases, there was a span of 11 bases. The CDR3 runs to 12 residues. For the CDR3, the DNA is TGTGCCAGCATAGCGGGTGGGACTGAAGCTTTCTTT. Translating it yields CASIAGGTEAFF.

The chain recombines TRBV27 with TRBJ1-4; 10 bases align to TRBD1. Trimming cost V 6 bases and J 8 bases; bases outside gene matches: 9. Germline V gene data show CDR1 as MNHEY and CDR2 as SMNVEV (reference sequence). This CDR3 is 15 amino acids long. The CDR3 DNA is TGTGCCAGCAGCCTAGACAGGGGGCAACGAGAAAAACTGTTTTTT. Amino acids: CASSLDRGQREKLFF.

This clone was recorded once. This chain uses TRBV7-2 with TRBJ1-2; 10 bases align to TRBD1. Trimming removed 1 base from V and 12 bases from J; junction bases left unmatched: 5. Germline V gene data show CDR1 as SGHTA and CDR2 as FQGNSA. This CDR3 has 13 residues. The CDR3 loop reads CASSLGDRGSNTF. CDR3 coding DNA: TGTGCCAGCAGCTTAGGGGACAGGGGAAGTAACACCTTC.

The J gene is TRBJ1-4, the V gene TRBV5-4; maybe TRBD1 (5 bases). The germline V and J ends were trimmed by 0 bases and 0 bases, with 9 bases remaining between them. The CDR3 contains 16 residues. Per the germline V gene, CDR1 is SGHNT and CDR2 is YYREEE (reference sequence). The CDR3 DNA reads TGTGCCAGCAGCTTGGGCCGGGGGACAACTAATGAAAAACTGTTTTTT. Residues: CASSLGRGTTNEKLFF.

This rearrangement joins TRBV10-3 to TRBJ2-1; possible D gene TRBD2, 5 bases. This CDR3 contains 13 residues. V shed 0 bases and J shed 9 bases, with 9 bases lying between them. Germline V gene sequence: CDR1 ENHRY, CDR2 SYGVKD. DNA for the CDR3: TGTGCCATCAGTGAGTCCGGGGAAAGTGAGCAGTTCTTC. Translating it yields CAISESGESEQFF.

The chain uses TRBV4-1 and TRBJ1-2; 9 positions match TRBD1. This CDR3 contains 17 residues. The germline CDR1 and CDR2 sequences are MGHRA and YSYEKL. The junction had 16 bases not matched to a gene; V was cut back by 1 base and J by 10 bases. CDR3 coding DNA: TGCGCCAGCAGCCAAGGTCGGACAGGGGTCGCTAGTAAGGACTACACCTTC. Translation: CASSQGRTGVASKDYTF.

V gene TRBV5-6 combines with J gene TRBJ2-7, with 9 nucleotides matching TRBD2. After removal of 3 bases from V and 6 bases from J, the junction contained 7 bases not matched to a gene. This CDR3 region has 14 residues. Germline values: CDR1 SGHDT, CDR2 YYEEEE. The CDR3 sequence: CASSSPGLAFEQYF. In nucleotides, the CDR3 is TGTGCCAGCAGCTCGCCGGGACTAGCATTCGAGCAGTACTTC. Using reference TRBV5-6 and TRBJ2-7 for the parts outside the CDR3, the full variable domain is DAGVTQSPTHLIKTRGQQVTLRCSPKSGHDTVSWYQQALGQGPQFIFQYYEEEERQRGNFPDRFSGHQFPNYSSELNVNALLLGDSALYLCASSSPGLAFEQYFGPGTRLTVT.

V and J are TRBV10-3 and TRBJ2-7; D gene ambiguous. V was clipped by 2 bases and J by 0 bases, with 11 bases between them. CDR3 length: 15 amino acids. Germline loops: CDR1 ENHRY, CDR2 SYGVKD. This CDR3 is CAISENSYLSYEQYF. The CDR3 DNA sequence: TGTGCCATCAGTGAGAACAGCTATCTCTCCTACGAGCAGTACTTC.